The present TCR beta chain was sequenced within a study of CXCR3-negative and CXCR3-positive naive CD8 T cells. Turning to the study itself: Overall TRB read output was about 135 million, and each library contained about 1.5 +/- 0.3 million reads. Whole-study findings and limits: Whereas both naive subsets had comparably high diversity, memory CD8+ cells had much lower diversity. CXCR3-positive naive cells had more hydrophobic TRB CDR3s than CXCR3-negative naive cells.

About this clonotype: Its antigen is as yet unknown.

All TRB cDNA libraries came from 5' RACE performed with UMI labels. TCRdb reanalyzed the 5' RACE reads and collapses them to one entry per CDR3 protein, without DNA. The sample's table shows some 54,000 distinct CDR3 sequences. CDR3 size: 14 residues. Germline CDR1 reads SQVTM; CDR2 reads ANQGSEA. In triplicate, each CD8+ T cell subset was sorted at under 350,000 cells per replicate. The authors gated naive CD8+ T cells as CD45RO-CCR7+CD27+CD95-. The chain couples TRBV29-1 to TRBJ2-2; TCRdb's D gene call, TRBD1, goes unchecked for lack of DNA. The sequence was obtained from a human donor in good health. Some clones in this sample may be carry-over from other donors' samples. The specimen sequenced was naive CXCR3+ CD8+ T cells from blood. The subset: CD45RO-CCR7+CD27+CD95- naive CD8+ T cells expressing CXCR3 (TNR3+). CDR3 protein: CSVEGQGNTGELFF.